The 32 T cell receptor beta chains reported below all come from one sample, sequenced in a study of blood T cell repertoires in COVID-19. Some clones are missing from TCRdb's copy, which holds only in-frame ones; the method was immunoSEQ multiplex PCR. This table holds about 130,000 clones, about 94% found once. Sequenced: peripheral blood. The source of these receptors is a middle-aged man with COVID-19, enrolled during active disease.

The chain couples TRBV28 to TRBJ2-5, with TRBD2 matching over 9 bases. V was pared by 7 bases and J by 2 bases, with 2 bases of the junction left unmatched. Germline CDR1 is MDHEN and CDR2 is SYDVKM. The CDR3 extends over 13 amino acids. CDR3 amino acids: CASNLAGQETQYF. CDR3 nucleotide sequence: TGTGCCAGCAACCTAGCGGGACAAGAGACCCAGTACTTC. Full variable domain (remainder filled in from reference TRBV28 and TRBJ2-5): DVKVTQSSRYLVKRTGEKVFLECVQDMDHENMFWYRQDPGLGLRLIYFSYDVKMKEKGDIPEGYSVSREKKERFSLILESASTNQTSMYLCASNLAGQETQYFGPGTRLLVL.

This chain links TRBV19 with TRBJ2-1, with TRBD2 identical over 11 bases. CDR3 length equals 12 residues. From germline, CDR1 is LNHDA and CDR2 SQIVND (reference sequence). Germline trimming cut 7 bases from V and 10 bases from J; bases unmatched to any gene: 3. The CDR3 DNA follows: TGTGCCAGTACCAGGACTAGCGGGGAGCAGTTCTTC. Residues: CASTRTSGEQFF. Full variable domain (outside the CDR3, taken from reference TRBV19 and TRBJ2-1): DGGITQSPKYLFRKEGQNVTLSCEQNLNHDAMYWYRQDPGQGLRLIYYSQIVNDFQKGDIAEGYSVSREKKESFPLTVTSAQKNPTAFYLCASTRTSGEQFFGPGTRLTVL.

The rearrangement uses TRBV5-6 and TRBJ1-1; D possibly corresponds to TRBD1 (5 bases). Trimming left V 2 bases short and J 0 bases short, with 17 bases between. Germline V gene sequence: CDR1 SGHDT, CDR2 YYEEEE. There are 17 residues in the CDR3. The CDR3 loop reads CASSLGWGGIMNTEAFF. CDR3 DNA sequence: TGTGCCAGCAGCTTAGGGTGGGGCGGAATCATGAACACTGAAGCTTTCTTT. Together with reference TRBV5-6 and TRBJ1-1, the CDR3 gives the full variable domain: DAGVTQSPTHLIKTRGQQVTLRCSPKSGHDTVSWYQQALGQGPQFIFQYYEEEERQRGNFPDRFSGHQFPNYSSELNVNALLLGDSALYLCASSLGWGGIMNTEAFFGQGTRLTVV.

The genes are TRBV3-1 (or the pseudogene TRBV3-2) and TRBJ2-3, with D possibly TRBD1 on 6 matching bases. CDR3 length: 12 residues. Germline CDR1 reads LGHDT; CDR2 reads YNNKEL (reference sequence). The V end lost 5 bases, the J end lost 6 bases, and 9 bases lay between the germline ends. CDR3 coding DNA: TGTGCCAGCAGCTGGACAGTTGATACGCAGTATTTT. This translates into CASSWTVDTQYF.

The chain links TRBV2 to TRBJ1-4, with TRBD1 as a possible D gene (6 bases). Trimming took 2 bases from V and 5 from J, leaving 12 bases between them. The germline gives CDR1 SNHLY, CDR2 FYNNEI. The CDR3 length is 15 residues. This CDR3 is CASSEQGNANEKLFF. CDR3 in DNA: TGTGCCAGCAGTGAACAGGGGAACGCGAATGAAAAACTGTTTTTT.

The count of this clone is one. The genes are TRBV9 and TRBJ2-3; a possible D gene is TRBD1 (6 bases). Between the trimmed V and J ends, which lost 1 base and 2 bases, there was a span of 11 bases. The length of the CDR3 is 15 residues. Per germline, CDR1 SGDLS and CDR2 YYNGEE. Written as DNA, the CDR3 is TGTGCCAGCAGCGTATCAGGGGCGGTCACAGATACGCAGTATTTT. Residues: CASSVSGAVTDTQYF.

The chain combines TRBV28 with TRBJ1-1; D might be TRBD1 (6 bases). CDR3 length equals 16 residues. Per germline, CDR1 MDHEN and CDR2 SYDVKM. Trimming took 8 bases from V and 1 from J, leaving 20 bases between them. In nucleotides, the CDR3 is TGTGCCAGCTGGACGGGGACAAACCTTTGGAACACTGAAGCTTTCTTT. This sequence encodes CASWTGTNLWNTEAFF.

This chain links TRBV28 with TRBJ1-4; 12 nucleotides match TRBD1. The CDR3 totals 16 residues. V trimming: 4 bases; J trimming: 11 bases; junction bases outside the gene matches: 11. Germline CDR1 is MDHEN and CDR2 is SYDVKM. The CDR3 coding sequence is TGTGCCAGCAGTTCCGGGACAGGGGGCGCGACGAAGAAACTGTTTTTT. It yields the protein CASSSGTGGATKKLFF.

The V and J genes are TRBV7-2 and TRBJ2-1; TRBD2 matches 9 bases. The CDR3 runs 17 residues. V lost 5 bases to trimming and J lost 4 bases; unmatched junction nucleotides: 12. Germline CDR1 and CDR2: SGHTA and FQGNSA. CDR3 DNA sequence: TGTGCCAGCAGCGTACCCTTCGGGCTAGCGGGATACAATGAGCAGTTCTTC. The encoded protein is CASSVPFGLAGYNEQFF.

The V and J genes are TRBV6-5 and TRBJ1-5; 7 nucleotides align to TRBD1. With 6 bases clipped from V and 6 bases from J, the junction kept 11 bases outside the gene matches. CDR1 is MNHEY, CDR2 SVGAGI, per germline. The CDR3 contains 15 residues. The CDR3, as DNA: TGTGCCAGCAGGTCCCTCACAGGGGTGGGTCAGCCCCAGCATTTT. As protein: CASRSLTGVGQPQHF.

This rearrangement joins TRBV3-1 (or the pseudogene TRBV3-2) to TRBJ1-1; 7 bases align to TRBD1. Germline CDR1 LGHDT, CDR2 YNNKEL (reference sequence). Unmatched junction bases numbered 17, after V lost 1 base and J lost 0 bases. CDR3 length: 20 residues. The CDR3 protein is CASSQGVWTGYNVMNTEAFF. The CDR3 nucleotides are TGTGCCAGCAGCCAAGGAGTCTGGACAGGCTATAACGTCATGAACACTGAAGCTTTCTTT.

A few counts support this clone. This chain joins TRBV19 and TRBJ1-4, with a tentative D call TRBD1 (5 bases). The germline V and J ends were trimmed by 6 bases and 0 bases, with 11 bases remaining between them. Germline V gene lookup returns CDR1 LNHDA and CDR2 SQIVND (reference sequence). The CDR3 covers 15 residues. Here the CDR3 DNA reads TGTGCCAGTAGCAGACAGATCGCAACTAATGAAAAACTGTTTTTT. Encoded protein: CASSRQIATNEKLFF.

This clone is a singleton in its sample. The J gene is TRBJ1-6, the V gene TRBV5-5, with TRBD1 as a possible D gene (5 bases). CDR1 and CDR2 (germline): SGHKS, YYEKEE (reference sequence). V lost 0 bases, J lost 6 bases, and 13 bases lay in between. This CDR3 has 16 residues. The CDR3 region is CASSLGSGGLNSPLHF. DNA for the CDR3: TGTGCCAGCAGCTTGGGCAGTGGGGGACTTAATTCACCCCTCCACTTT.

This rearrangement joins TRBV6-5 to TRBJ1-4; 10 nucleotides align to TRBD1. The CDR3 totals 15 residues. Germline assignment: CDR1 MNHEY and CDR2 SVGAGI. V shed 0 bases and J 6 bases; nucleotides not matched to a gene: 1. CDR3 sequence: CASSYSGTGDEKLFF. CDR3 DNA: TGTGCCAGCAGTTACTCTGGGACAGGGGATGAAAAACTGTTTTTT.

The CDR3 loop is CASVRQPGNEQFF. CDR3 sequence (DNA): TGCGCCAGCGTAAGACAGCCTGGCAATGAGCAGTTCTTC. V and J are TRBV10-1 and TRBJ2-1; tentatively, D is TRBD1 (5 bases). Germline V CDR1 and CDR2: WNHNN, SYGVQD (reference sequence). V dropped 8 bases and J dropped 6 bases, with 14 bases sitting between them. The CDR3 has 13 amino acids.

The chain couples TRBV11-2 to TRBJ2-1; 8 nucleotides align to TRBD2. After removal of 4 bases from V and 7 bases from J, the junction contained 3 bases not matched to a gene. The germline V gene encodes CDR1 SGHAT and CDR2 FQNNGV. CDR3 length: 13 residues. As DNA, the CDR3 is TGTGCCAGCAGCTGGGCGGGAGGTAATGAGCAGTTCTTC. Protein: CASSWAGGNEQFF.

CDR3 in amino acids: CASSSLTSGCYEQYF. The CDR3 nucleotides are TGTGCCAGCAGCTCCCTGACTAGCGGGTGCTACGAGCAGTACTTC. V gene TRBV21-1 combines with J gene TRBJ2-7; whether TRBD2, the table's D call, matches the DNA was not checked. TRBV21-1 is flagged as a pseudogene. The CDR3 runs 15 residues.

The V call is TRBV5-1, the J call TRBJ1-3; perhaps TRBD1 as D (5 bases). The V and J ends lost 0 bases and 3 bases respectively, with 7 bases between them. This CDR3 region has 14 residues. Germline CDR1 reads SGHRS; CDR2 reads YFSETQ. The CDR3 here is CASSLGGLGNTIYF. DNA for the CDR3: TGCGCCAGCAGCTTGGGGGGACTTGGAAACACCATATATTTT.

J is TRBJ2-1 and V is TRBV13, with 8 bases identical to TRBD1. Looked up from germline, CDR1 is PRHDT and CDR2 is FYEKMQ (reference sequence). The V gene end was trimmed by 8 bases and the J gene end by 7 bases; junction bases not matched to a gene: 7. CDR3 length: 13 amino acids. The CDR3 nucleotides read TGTGCCAGCCACTCACAGGGGGGAAATGAGCAGTTCTTC. As protein: CASHSQGGNEQFF.

This clone was picked up one time. The chain is built from TRBV27 and TRBJ2-3, with TRBD2 matching 8 bases. The CDR3 is 15 residues long. Trimming at V came to 4 bases and at J to 5 bases, leaving 8 bases not matched to a gene. Germline V gene lookup returns CDR1 MNHEY and CDR2 SMNVEV (reference sequence). CDR3 DNA sequence: TGTGCCAGCAGTTCTCTCTACGGGGGGGGAGATACGCAGTATTTT. Amino acid sequence: CASSSLYGGGDTQYF.

The genes are TRBV2 and TRBJ2-5; 10 nucleotides line up with TRBD1. Germline CDR1 reads SNHLY; CDR2 reads FYNNEI. V shed 4 bases, J shed 5 bases, and the junction held 4 bases outside the gene matches. The CDR3 runs to 14 residues. CDR3 coding DNA: TGTGCCAGCAGTGGACAGGGGGCCGGGGAGACCCAGTACTTC. This translates into CASSGQGAGETQYF.

The CDR3 DNA follows: TGCAGCGTTGAGACCCGGGAGGGCTACAATGAGCAGTTCTTC. Its translation: CSVETREGYNEQFF. This chain links TRBV29-1 with TRBJ2-1; 8 bases map to TRBD2. V trimming: 3 bases; J trimming: 3 bases; junction bases outside the gene matches: 4. This CDR3 has 14 residues. Per germline, CDR1 SQVTM and CDR2 ANQGSEA.

This sequence joins TRBV11-3 and TRBJ2-7; 8 bases align to TRBD2. The germline gives CDR1 SGHNT, CDR2 YENEEA. The CDR3 runs 11 residues. J was trimmed by 10 bases and V by 4 bases; bases with no gene match: 3. The CDR3 reads CASSSGGVQYF. The CDR3 nucleotides read TGTGCCAGCAGCTCGGGAGGGGTCCAGTACTTC.

The count of this clone is one. The chain combines TRBV7-2 with TRBJ2-7; TRBD1 aligns across 7 bases. Germline loops: CDR1 SGHTA, CDR2 FQGNSA. V lost 3 bases to trimming and J lost 4 bases; unmatched junction nucleotides: 3. The CDR3 runs to 13 residues. The CDR3 sequence: CASSFKQGYEQYF. The CDR3, as DNA: TGTGCCAGCAGCTTCAAACAGGGGTACGAGCAGTACTTC.

The chain links TRBV10-3 to TRBJ2-2; 12 nucleotides match TRBD2. Germline V gene sequence: CDR1 ENHRY, CDR2 SYGVKD. V trimming: 3 bases; J trimming: 7 bases; junction bases outside the gene matches: 9. The CDR3 length is 17 residues. The CDR3 protein is CAISDSTTSGRGGELFF. CDR3 DNA sequence: TGTGCCATCAGTGACTCCACGACTAGCGGGAGAGGCGGGGAGCTGTTTTTT.

This chain uses TRBV25-1 with TRBJ1-2; 7 bases are a match to TRBD1. The germline CDR1 and CDR2 sequences are MGHDK and SYGVNS. The V segment lost 6 bases and the J segment 5 bases; nucleotides outside the gene matches: 6. This CDR3 spans 13 amino acids. The CDR3, as DNA: TGTGCCAGCAGAAGGACAGGAGGTTATGGCTACACCTTC. It yields the protein CASRRTGGYGYTF.

This sequence joins TRBV25-1 and TRBJ1-2; D perhaps matches TRBD1 (6 bases). V gave up 7 bases and J gave up 5 bases, with 14 bases separating them. This CDR3 contains 13 residues. Germline CDR1 MGHDK, CDR2 SYGVNS. CDR3 loop: CASTLGGGYGYTF. In nucleotides, the CDR3 is TGTGCCAGCACCTTAGGGGGAGGGTATGGCTACACCTTC.

The rearrangement links TRBV29-1 to TRBJ2-3, with 8 bases fitting TRBD2. This CDR3 comprises 14 residues. Germline V gene sequence: CDR1 SQVTM, CDR2 ANQGSEA. V was pared by 5 bases and J by 6 bases, with 10 bases of the junction left unmatched. The CDR3 DNA reads TGCAGCGTTCCTTTAGCGGGAAGGGTCGATACGCAGTATTTT. Translating gives CSVPLAGRVDTQYF.

The chain is built from TRBV19 and TRBJ1-1; the D gene is possibly TRBD1 (6 bases). The CDR3 loop spans 13 amino acids. The germline gives CDR1 LNHDA, CDR2 SQIVND (reference sequence). The ends were cut back, 5 bases at V and 0 bases at J, with 7 bases in the middle. Here the CDR3 DNA reads TGTGCCAGTAGTGGACAGCTGAACACTGAAGCTTTCTTT. Protein sequence: CASSGQLNTEAFF.

The V gene is TRBV7-3, the J gene TRBJ2-2; TRBD2 matches at 10 bases. The CDR3 contains 17 residues. Germline lookup yields CDR1 SGHTA and CDR2 FQGTGA. V was clipped by 0 bases and J by 6 bases; unmatched bases: 7. CDR3 DNA: TGTGCCAGCAGCTTAACAAGCACTAGCGGGATATCCGGGGAGCTGTTTTTT. Its protein is CASSLTSTSGISGELFF.

The chain combines TRBV5-1 with TRBJ2-5; TRBD2 matches at 8 bases. The germline V gene encodes CDR1 SGHRS and CDR2 YFSETQ. This CDR3 is built from 15 residues. The V gene end was trimmed by 2 bases and the J gene end by 4 bases; junction bases not matched to a gene: 7. The CDR3 region has the DNA TGCGCCAGCAGCTTCAGTCCCCTAGCGGGAGAGACCCAGTACTTC. Translation gives CASSFSPLAGETQYF.

The gene calls are TRBV7-9 and TRBJ2-5; the D is unclear. Germline CDR1 is SEHNR and CDR2 is FQNEAQ (reference sequence). V gave up 1 base and J gave up 2 bases, with 8 bases separating them. The CDR3 totals 14 residues. The CDR3 bases are TGTGCCAGCAGCTTAGGTATGGCACAAGAGACCCAGTACTTC. The encoded protein is CASSLGMAQETQYF.